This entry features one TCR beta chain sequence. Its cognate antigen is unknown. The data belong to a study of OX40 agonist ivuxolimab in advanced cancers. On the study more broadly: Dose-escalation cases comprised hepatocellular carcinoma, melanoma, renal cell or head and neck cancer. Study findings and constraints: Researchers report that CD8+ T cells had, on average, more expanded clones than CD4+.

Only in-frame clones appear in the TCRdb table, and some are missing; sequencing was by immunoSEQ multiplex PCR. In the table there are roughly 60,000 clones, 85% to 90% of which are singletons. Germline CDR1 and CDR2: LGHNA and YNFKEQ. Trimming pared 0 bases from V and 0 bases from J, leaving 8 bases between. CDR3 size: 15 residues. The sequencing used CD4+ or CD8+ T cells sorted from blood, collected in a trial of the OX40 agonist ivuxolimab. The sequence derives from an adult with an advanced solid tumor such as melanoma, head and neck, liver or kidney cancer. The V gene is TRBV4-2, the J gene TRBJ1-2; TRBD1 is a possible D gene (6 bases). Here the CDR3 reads CASSQDTGPNYGYTF. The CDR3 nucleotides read TGTGCCAGCAGCCAAGATACAGGGCCTAACTATGGCTACACCTTC.